There are a few counts of the clone carrying this TCR beta chain. Germline V gives CDR1 LNHNV, CDR2 YYDKDF (reference sequence). The CDR3 runs to 19 residues. V gave up 1 base and J gave up 2 bases; unmatched junction bases: 10. This sample is drawn from a study of kidney transplant recipient with SARS-CoV-2 infection. TCRdb reanalysed the reads using MiXCR and keeps one entry per CDR3 protein. The table lists 200,000 to 300,000 distinct CDR3 sequences, around 28% of them singletons. The sample was a blood sample, taken at baseline and on roughly day 120 from a kidney transplant recipient. This clonotype was sampled from a male patient aged 25-45 years who had COVID-19 and was a kidney transplant recipient. Some of the T cells might come from the graft donor. This rearrangement joins TRBV15 to TRBJ2-2, with 10 bases fitting TRBD1. The CDR3 protein is CATSRVRLDRGRNTGELFF. The CDR3 DNA follows: TGTGCCACCAGCAGAGTCCGCCTCGACAGGGGGCGAAACACCGGGGAGCTGTTTTTT.